This T cell receptor (beta chain) was sequenced for a study of shared clonotypes between healthy human individuals. Assay runs were performed at deep level. Some clones are missing from TCRdb's copy, which holds only in-frame ones; the method was immunoSEQ multiplex PCR. Altogether about 2.4 million clones are present, roughly nine tenths being singletons, with the ten largest covering under 0.15%. The V gene lost 1 base and the J gene lost 5 bases, with 12 bases spanning the gap. The CDR3 is made up of 14 amino acids. Germline V gene data show CDR1 as SGDLS and CDR2 as YYNGEE. Every contributor of samples was a Caucasian grown-up residing in Nashville, Tennessee.

Sequenced: naive CD4+ T cells sorted from blood. Described subset: CD45RA+ positively selected. The chain combines TRBV9 with TRBJ2-5; D is ambiguous. This receptor was obtained from a young man in good health. The CDR3 DNA reads as TGTGCCAGCAGCGTATCCCCCCGCAAGGAGACCCAGTACTTC. As protein: CASSVSPRKETQYF.